Following are 4 T cell receptor beta chains from one sample sequenced in a study of cytotoxic CD8 clonotypes in ibrutinib-treated CLL. TCRdb's copy holds only in-frame clones and misses some; the assay was immunoSEQ multiplex PCR. This table has 200,000 or so clones, 65% to 80% appearing once. The sample here was PBMCs, taken after 12 months of ibrutinib treatment. The receptors were gathered from a human donor with chronic lymphocytic leukemia.

For the CDR3, the DNA is TGTGCCAGCTCACCACCGGGGACGGATGGCTACACCTTC. It codes for CASSPPGTDGYTF. J is TRBJ1-2 and V is TRBV18, with D maybe TRBD1 (5 bases). Germline V CDR1 and CDR2: KGHSH, LQKENI. Deletions cut 0 bases from V and 6 bases from J, with 8 bases between. The length of the CDR3 is 13 residues.

The sample holds one count of this clone. V gene TRBV7-2 combines with J gene TRBJ2-5, with D possibly being TRBD2 (6 bases). Per the germline V gene, CDR1 is SGHTA and CDR2 is FQGNSA. The V end was cut by 2 bases, the J end by 4 bases, with 11 bases between. The CDR3 extends over 14 amino acids. CDR3 region: CASSLRSAGETQYF. Written as DNA, the CDR3 is TGTGCCAGCAGCTTAAGATCAGCGGGAGAGACCCAGTACTTC.

This clone was found a few times. V and J are TRBV6-5 and TRBJ1-1, with 7 bases matching TRBD1. V shed 2 bases, J shed 1 base, and the junction held 4 bases outside the gene matches. In germline, CDR1 is MNHEY, CDR2 SVGAGI. The CDR3 is 15 residues long. CDR3 coding DNA: TGTGCCAGCAGTTACCTGGACAGGAAGAACACTGAAGCTTTCTTT. Residues: CASSYLDRKNTEAFF.

The chain is built from TRBV27 and TRBJ2-1; 14 bases map to TRBD2. With V trimmed by 5 bases and J by 4 bases, 7 bases remained unmatched. The germline V gene has CDR1 MNHEY and CDR2 SMNVEV (reference sequence). This CDR3 region has 17 residues. DNA for the CDR3: TGTGCCAGCAGTCCCCAGACTAGCGGGAGGGTGTACAATGAGCAGTTCTTC. The encoded protein is CASSPQTSGRVYNEQFF.